Sequencing of this TCR beta chain was carried out in a study of human thymus T cells. Findings of the study overall: Related research described strongly overlapping thymic repertoires in unrelated people. Among thymic and blood repertoires, usage of V and J genes appeared biased.

Profiling relied on immunoSEQ multiplex PCR, and the TCRdb table lists in-frame clones only, not all of them. The sample contains tens of thousands of clones, 85% to 95% of which appear only once. The CDR3 extends over 16 amino acids. Germline CDR1 reads MNHNY; CDR2 reads SVGAGI (reference sequence). Trimming shortened V by 3 bases and J by 0 bases, and 12 bases separated the two germline ends. For this clone: Its specificity is not known.

The thymus was resected at corrective cardiac surgery. Congenital heart defects were the reason for the corrective surgery that the donors, healthy Finnish infants, were having. This chain links TRBV6-6 with TRBJ2-1; D unclear. The sample taken for sequencing was thymus tissue. The origin of this receptor is a girl less than two years old with a congenital heart defect but otherwise immunologically healthy. The CDR3 DNA reads as TGTGCCAGCAGTTATCCCCAGCTTAGCTCCTACAATGAGCAGTTCTTC. Its protein is CASSYPQLSSYNEQFF.